The T cell receptor beta chain described here comes from a study of T-cell reconstitution after alpha-beta-depleted transplantation in children. Findings and caveats of the study: Expanded clones from the graft, numbering several hundred, reportedly supplied alpha-beta T cells about two months after transplant. T cells produced anew were the main source of T-cell counts and diversity one year after transplant.

Of note for this clonotype: The antigen is undetermined.

CDR1 is LNHDA and CDR2 is SQIVND in the germline V gene (reference sequence). V shed 10 bases and J shed 0 bases, with 10 bases lying between them. The CDR3 totals 13 residues. This sample's TCRbeta library carried unique molecular identifier barcodes. TCRdb re-called the PCR reads through MiXCR, storing one row per CDR3 protein. The sample records hundreds of thousands of distinct CDR3 sequences, about 25% being singletons. This TCR derives from a girl aged 2-10 years with Fanconi anemia, due to receive a stem cell transplant. The sample here was PBMCs, taken before TCRalphabeta/CD19-depleted stem cell transplant. This chain uses TRBV19 with TRBJ1-3, with unresolved D. The CDR3 DNA reads as TGTGCCACTTCGACGACCTCTGGAAACACCATATATTTT. This translates into CATSTTSGNTIYF. Based on the CDR3 plus reference TRBV19 and TRBJ1-3, the full variable domain is DGGITQSPKYLFRKEGQNVTLSCEQNLNHDAMYWYRQDPGQGLRLIYYSQIVNDFQKGDIAEGYSVSREKKESFPLTVTSAQKNPTAFYLCATSTTSGNTIYFGEGSWLTVV.